This T cell receptor beta chain was found in a study of blood T cells in healthy people across ages. Study context: Per two T cells, template switching captured roughly one barcoded beta molecule.

This clonotype was detected a few times. The authors ran a second PCR of about 6 to 12 cycles using a sample-barcoded 5' primer and a J-beta primer mix. TCRdb redid the calling of the 5' RACE reads with MiXCR, one entry per CDR3 protein. Here the sample spans about 770,000 distinct CDR3 sequences, around two fifths being singletons. Investigators took about 9.4 milliliters of peripheral blood from every donor. The sequencing input was blood. This TCR was recovered from a man in his sixties in good health.

The CDR3 sequence: CSAREGGLEQFF. The CDR3 DNA sequence: TGCAGTGCTAGAGAGGGAGGGCTTGAGCAGTTCTTC. The V and J genes are TRBV20-1 and TRBJ2-1, with 7 bases identical to TRBD2. The CDR3 runs to 12 residues. Germline V gene data show CDR1 as DFQATT and CDR2 as SNEGSKA (reference sequence). V lost 0 bases, J lost 9 bases, and 2 bases stayed unmatched.